Included here is one T cell receptor (beta chain) sequence, with context. Per the original data handling: Estimation of nucleated cell counts relied on the amplification of reference gene primers. Data came from immunoSEQ multiplex PCR; TCRdb stores just in-frame clones and leaves some out. V, J and clone size derive from that table, while D and trimming were established from the DNA sequence. The sample yields around 350,000 clones, about 87% seen once. These data belong to a study of blood T cell repertoires in COVID-19. Study-wide background: The United States, Italy and Spain were the sources of the acute and convalescent COVID-19 samples. From T cells, B-cell-depleted T cells, or PBMCs came the material, which was cDNA or gDNA.

V lost 6 bases, J lost 6 bases, and 15 bases lay in between. CDR3 length equals 14 residues. Germline V lookup: CDR1 MNHEY, CDR2 SVGAGI. The clonotype comes from a human donor in a cohort sampled during active COVID-19. V and J are TRBV6-5 and TRBJ1-5; no clear D. Material for sequencing was peripheral blood. DNA for the CDR3: TGTGCCAGCAGCCTCCGTCATGGGAGTCAGCCCCAGCATTTT. Its translation is CASSLRHGSQPQHF.